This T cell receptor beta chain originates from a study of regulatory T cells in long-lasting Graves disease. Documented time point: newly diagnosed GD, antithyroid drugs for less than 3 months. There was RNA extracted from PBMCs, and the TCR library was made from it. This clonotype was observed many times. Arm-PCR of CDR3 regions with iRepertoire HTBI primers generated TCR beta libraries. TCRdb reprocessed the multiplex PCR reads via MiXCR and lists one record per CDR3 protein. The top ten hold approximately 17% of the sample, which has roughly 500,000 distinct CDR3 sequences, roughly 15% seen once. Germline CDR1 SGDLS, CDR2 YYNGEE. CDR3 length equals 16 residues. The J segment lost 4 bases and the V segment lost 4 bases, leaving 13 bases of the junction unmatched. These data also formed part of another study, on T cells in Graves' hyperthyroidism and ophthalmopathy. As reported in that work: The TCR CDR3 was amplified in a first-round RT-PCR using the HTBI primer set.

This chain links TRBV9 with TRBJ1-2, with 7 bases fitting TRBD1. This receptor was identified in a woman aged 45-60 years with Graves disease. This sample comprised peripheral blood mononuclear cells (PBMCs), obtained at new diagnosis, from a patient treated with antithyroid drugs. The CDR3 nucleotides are TGTGCCAGCAGCTCAAACCCGGGGTGGGACAGCTATGGCTACACCTTC. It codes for CASSSNPGWDSYGYTF.